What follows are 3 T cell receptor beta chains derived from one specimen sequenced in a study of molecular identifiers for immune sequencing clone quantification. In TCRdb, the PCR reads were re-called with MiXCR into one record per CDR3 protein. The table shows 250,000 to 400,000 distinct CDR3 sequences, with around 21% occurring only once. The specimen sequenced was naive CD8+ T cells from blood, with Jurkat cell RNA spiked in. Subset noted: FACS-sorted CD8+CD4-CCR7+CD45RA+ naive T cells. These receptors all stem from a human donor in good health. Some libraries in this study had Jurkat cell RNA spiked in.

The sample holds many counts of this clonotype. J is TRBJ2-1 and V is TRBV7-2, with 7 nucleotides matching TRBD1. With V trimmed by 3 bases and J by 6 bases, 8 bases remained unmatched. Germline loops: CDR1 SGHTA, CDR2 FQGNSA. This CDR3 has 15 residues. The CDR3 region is CASSFGTARTNEQFF. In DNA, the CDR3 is TGTGCCAGCAGCTTTGGGACAGCAAGAACCAATGAGCAGTTCTTC. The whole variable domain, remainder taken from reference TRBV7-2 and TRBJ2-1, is GAGVSQSPSNKVTEKGKDVELRCDPISGHTALYWYRQSLGQGLEFLIYFQGNSAPDKSGLPSDRFSAERTGGSVSTLTIQRTQQEDSAVYLCASSFGTARTNEQFFGPGTRLTVL.

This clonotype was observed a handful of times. In nucleotides, the CDR3 is TGTGCCAGCAGTTTAGGGACTAGCGCGGGTGAGCAGTACTTC. It codes for CASSLGTSAGEQYF. This rearrangement joins TRBV27 to TRBJ2-7, with 10 positions matching TRBD2. Germline lookup yields CDR1 MNHEY and CDR2 SMNVEV (reference sequence). This CDR3 has 14 amino acids. V shed 2 bases, J shed 7 bases, and the junction held 5 bases outside the gene matches.

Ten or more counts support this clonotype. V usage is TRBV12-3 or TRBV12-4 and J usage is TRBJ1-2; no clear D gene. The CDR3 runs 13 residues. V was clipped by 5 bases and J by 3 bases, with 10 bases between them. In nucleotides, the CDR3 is TGTGCCAGCAGTCTTCCGGCCTACTATGGCTACACCTTC. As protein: CASSLPAYYGYTF.